Following are 8 T cell receptor beta chains from one sample sequenced in a study of sequential checkpoint blockade in melanoma. As for treatment: randomized to nivolumab then ipilimumab (arm A) or the reverse (arm B). Sequencing was performed with immunoSEQ multiplex PCR; in TCRdb, only in-frame clones are kept and a portion is missing. Of over 20,000 clones in the sample, around 70% are singletons; the top ten hold approximately 18%. Sequencing used CD8+ T cells sorted from blood (inferred from file names), obtained from a patient given nivolumab and ipilimumab in sequence. The receptor source for this set is a human donor with melanoma.

The V call is TRBV7-9, the J call TRBJ1-1; D ambiguous. The V and J ends lost 7 bases and 5 bases respectively, with 14 bases between them. The germline V gene encodes CDR1 SEHNR and CDR2 FQNEAQ (reference sequence). This CDR3 contains 13 residues. CDR3 residues: CASKAGRGTEAFF. As DNA, the CDR3 is TGTGCCAGCAAGGCGGGGAGAGGAACTGAAGCTTTCTTT.

The chain is built from TRBV5-6 and TRBJ1-4; 10 bases are a match to TRBD1. J lost 5 bases, V lost 3 bases, and 4 bases had no gene match. This CDR3 has 15 residues. The germline V gene has CDR1 SGHDT and CDR2 YYEEEE. Here the CDR3 DNA reads TGTGCCAGCAGCTACATGGGACAGGGGAATGAAAAACTGTTTTTT. It specifies CASSYMGQGNEKLFF.

This clone was observed a single time. The chain employs TRBV7-3 and TRBJ2-7, with D maybe TRBD1 (6 bases). V lost 4 bases and J 0 bases, leaving 13 bases between the germline ends. This CDR3 spans 15 amino acids. CDR1 and CDR2 (germline): SGHTA, FQGTGA. The CDR3 here is CASSYHQGNSYEQYV. The DNA of the CDR3 is TGTGCCAGCAGCTACCACCAGGGGAACTCCTACGAGCAGTACGTC.

This clone has a single count. V gene TRBV2 combines with J gene TRBJ2-7; the D gene is possibly TRBD1 (6 bases). The CDR3 runs 14 residues. With 2 bases removed from V and 5 bases from J, the gap between germline ends came to 13 bases. Germline-derived CDR1 and CDR2 are SNHLY and FYNNEI. This CDR3 reads CASSERSGANEQYV. As DNA, the CDR3 is TGTGCCAGCAGTGAAAGATCAGGGGCAAACGAGCAGTACGTC.

The chain combines TRBV9 with TRBJ2-3; 11 bases are shared with TRBD2. There are 15 residues in the CDR3. V was pared by 1 base and J by 6 bases, with 4 bases of the junction left unmatched. CDR1 and CDR2 (germline): SGDLS, YYNGEE. This CDR3 reads CASSVLAGGGDTQYF. CDR3 nucleotide sequence: TGTGCCAGCAGCGTACTAGCGGGGGGTGGGGATACGCAGTATTTT.

The rearrangement links TRBV4-2 to TRBJ2-1; 7 nucleotides agree with TRBD1. Per the germline V gene, CDR1 is LGHNA and CDR2 is YNFKEQ. V was clipped by 0 bases and J by 9 bases; unmatched bases: 5. The length of the CDR3 is 14 residues. This CDR3 is CASSQEGTEGEQFF. The DNA of the CDR3 is TGTGCCAGCAGCCAAGAGGGGACAGAAGGTGAGCAGTTCTTC.

This clone occurred a few times. V is TRBV11-2 and J is TRBJ2-1, with 7 bases aligning to TRBD2. Losses at the gene ends were 2 bases for V and 6 bases for J; bases not matched to a gene: 10. This CDR3 contains 16 residues. Germline CDR1 is SGHAT and CDR2 is FQNNGV. The CDR3 reads CASSLLWGGFGNEQFF. DNA for the CDR3: TGTGCCAGCAGCTTATTGTGGGGAGGGTTTGGCAATGAGCAGTTCTTC.

The gene calls are TRBV15 and TRBJ2-3; D may be TRBD2 (7 bases). Per germline, CDR1 LNHNV and CDR2 YYDKDF (reference sequence). The V gene lost 0 bases and the J gene lost 2 bases, with 15 bases spanning the gap. The CDR3 has 17 residues. CDR3 sequence: CATSRETGAGVTDTQYF. The CDR3 bases are TGTGCCACCAGCAGAGAGACGGGGGCGGGGGTCACAGATACGCAGTATTTT.